Shown below are 8 T cell receptor beta chains from a single sample sequenced in a study of Graves' ophthalmopathy and Graves' hyperthyroidism. Investigators amplified TCR beta CDR3 regions from RNA transcripts. In the first round, RT-PCR was carried out with HTBI primers, and a multiplex PCR formed the second round. TCRdb processed the multiplex PCR reads anew with MiXCR; each CDR3 protein has one entry. The sample lists hundreds of thousands of distinct CDR3 sequences; about 47% were seen once. Material: peripheral blood. Receptor source: an adult man with Graves' ophthalmopathy.

The rearrangement joins TRBV6-6 to TRBJ1-5, with D unresolved. V lost 0 bases and J 6 bases, leaving 12 bases between the germline ends. CDR1 and CDR2 (germline): MNHNY, SVGAGI (reference sequence). The CDR3 loop spans 15 amino acids. CDR3 sequence (DNA): TGTGCCAGCAGTTACTCGATTCAGGCCTCTCAGCCCCAGCATTTT. It yields the protein CASSYSIQASQPQHF.

The chain combines TRBV6-5 with TRBJ2-5; 11 nucleotides match TRBD2. The CDR3 has 14 residues. The ends lost 10 bases at V and 3 bases at J; junction bases unmatched: 7. The germline V gene has CDR1 MNHEY and CDR2 SVGAGI. CDR3 sequence reads: CAIASGGREETQYF. CDR3 nucleotides: TGTGCCATTGCTAGCGGGGGGCGGGAAGAGACCCAGTACTTC.

The V call is TRBV10-3, the J call TRBJ1-2; D unclear. The germline V gene encodes CDR1 ENHRY and CDR2 SYGVKD. The ends were cut back, 10 bases at V and 12 bases at J, with 21 bases in the middle. The CDR3 has 12 amino acids. The CDR3 region has the DNA TGTGCCAGCATGCTATCGGACGGAGGAAACACCTTC. Its translation: CASMLSDGGNTF.

A few counts support this clonotype. In nucleotides, the CDR3 is TGTGCCAGCAGCCCCAAAACCGCAGGGCGTTACGAGCAGTACTTC. This translates into CASSPKTAGRYEQYF. The chain links TRBV11-2 to TRBJ2-7; tentatively, D is TRBD1 (5 bases). With 5 bases removed from V and 4 bases from J, the gap between germline ends came to 18 bases. Germline V gene lookup returns CDR1 SGHAT and CDR2 FQNNGV. This CDR3 has 15 residues.

The gene calls are TRBV13 and TRBJ1-1; D is possibly TRBD1 (5 bases). The CDR3 has 12 amino acids. The germline CDR1 and CDR2 sequences are PRHDT and FYEKMQ (reference sequence). Trimming shortened V by 5 bases and J by 7 bases, and 11 bases separated the two germline ends. The CDR3 sequence is CASSPGDDEAFF. The CDR3 coding sequence is TGTGCCAGCAGCCCCGGGGACGATGAAGCTTTCTTT.

This clonotype was detected only a few times. The J gene is TRBJ2-7, the V gene TRBV29-1; D is perhaps TRBD1 (6 bases). Germline V gene data show CDR1 as SQVTM and CDR2 as ANQGSEA. Trimming took off 5 bases at V and 3 bases at J, with 17 bases between the two ends. This CDR3 spans 14 amino acids. The CDR3 is CSVKVVGQLYEQYF. The CDR3 DNA is TGCAGCGTTAAGGTGGTGGGACAACTCTACGAGCAGTACTTC.

The rearrangement joins TRBV2 to TRBJ1-1, with 7 positions matching TRBD1. CDR3 length: 16 residues. Germline values: CDR1 SNHLY, CDR2 FYNNEI. Losses at the gene ends were 7 bases for V and 7 bases for J; bases not matched to a gene: 18. CDR3 in amino acids: CASISSRGDRASEAFF. CDR3 sequence (DNA): TGTGCCAGCATTAGCAGCAGGGGGGACAGAGCGAGTGAAGCTTTCTTT.

The sample holds a few counts of this clonotype. The V gene is TRBV7-8, the J gene TRBJ1-2; no reliable D call. The CDR3 is 12 residues long. Between the trimmed V and J ends, which lost 6 bases and 8 bases, there was a span of 13 bases. Germline values: CDR1 SGHVS, CDR2 FQNEAQ. CDR3 sequence reads: CASRFGDQGYTF. The CDR3 DNA follows: TGTGCCAGCAGGTTCGGGGATCAGGGCTACACCTTC. The full variable domain, in which reference TRBV7-8 and TRBJ1-2 provide the parts outside the CDR3, is GAGVSQSPRYKVAKRGQDVALRCDPISGHVSLFWYQQALGQGPEFLTYFQNEAQLDKSGLPSDRFFAERPEGSVSTLKIQRTQQEDSAVYLCASRFGDQGYTFGSGTRLTVV.